The clone carrying this T cell receptor beta chain was recorded a few times. What it binds is not known. Construction of TCR beta libraries relied on iRepertoire HTBI primers and on Arm-PCR targeting CDR3 regions. TCRdb fed the multiplex PCR reads into MiXCR, producing one record per CDR3 protein. The sample has 700,000 or so distinct CDR3 sequences, around 30% seen once. This record comes from a study of regulatory T cells in long-lasting Graves disease. Study-wide findings and caveats: Newly diagnosed patients shared about a thousand public clonotypes; persistent patients shared under 3,000. TRBV28, TRBJ1-2 and TRBJ2-5 emerged as the favored segments in persistent disease.

Documented time point: persistent/refractory GD, antithyroid drugs over 5 years with positive TRAb. The authors made the TCR library using RNA they extracted from PBMCs. CDR3 length: 17 amino acids. With V trimmed by 3 bases and J by 0 bases, 8 bases remained unmatched. Germline lookup yields CDR1 LNHNV and CDR2 YYDKDF (reference sequence). The source was peripheral blood mononuclear cells (PBMCs), collected when the disease was refractory, from a patient treated with antithyroid drugs. This receptor was obtained from a female donor with Graves disease. The V gene is TRBV15, the J gene TRBJ2-7, with 10 bases that match TRBD2. The CDR3 sequence is CATSRLTTSGNSYEQYF. The CDR3 DNA is TGTGCCACCAGCAGGCTAACTACTAGCGGGAACTCCTACGAGCAGTACTTC. Complete variable domain (other parts from reference TRBV15 and TRBJ2-7): DAMVIQNPRYQVTQFGKPVTLSCSQTLNHNVMYWYQQKSSQAPKLLFHYYDKDFNNEADTPDNFQSRRPNTSFCFLDIRSPGLGDTAMYLCATSRLTTSGNSYEQYFGPGTRLTVT.